A single sample gave rise to the 8 T cell receptor beta chains below, sequenced in a study of shared clonotypes between healthy human individuals. Libraries were prepared by immunoSEQ multiplex PCR; TCRdb keeps only in-frame clonotypes and omits some of them. The repertoire holds more than 1,200,000 clones, approximately 98.5% seen once, with over 0.3% in the top ten. Material: naive CD4+ T cells sorted from blood. Subset of the sample: CD45RA+ positively selected. The receptor set was obtained from a young man in good health.

CDR3 sequence: CASSLDGGQGRVQPQHF. The DNA of the CDR3 is TGTGCCAGCAGCTTAGATGGGGGACAGGGGAGGGTTCAGCCCCAGCATTTT. V usage is TRBV11-2 and J usage is TRBJ1-5; TRBD1 matches 10 bases. Germline values: CDR1 SGHAT, CDR2 FQNNGV. V shed 0 bases and J 6 bases; nucleotides not matched to a gene: 8. The CDR3 is made up of 17 amino acids.

With regard to this clone: At one of its ends the junction is not consistent with the germline gene, which may arise from a read error. The CDR3 DNA follows: TGTGCCAGCAGTATCGGGGACAGTCTGAACTACGAGCAGTACTTC. It yields the protein CASSIGDSLNYEQYF. The chain recombines TRBV19 with TRBJ2-7, with TRBD1 identical over 7 bases. The CDR3 contains 15 residues. CDR1 and CDR2 (germline): LNHDA, SQIVND (reference sequence).

This rearrangement joins TRBV7-3 to TRBJ2-3, with D maybe TRBD2 (5 bases). The CDR3 totals 13 residues. V lost 8 bases to trimming and J lost 2 bases, with 11 bases between them. Germline V gives CDR1 SGHTA, CDR2 FQGTGA. This chain's CDR3 is CASATGNTDTQYF. The CDR3, as DNA: TGTGCCAGCGCCACCGGGAACACAGATACGCAGTATTTT.

This clone was detected once. CDR3 bases: TGTGCCAGCAGAACAGGATTCGGCTACACCTTC. It yields the protein CASRTGFGYTF. J is TRBJ1-2 and V is TRBV6-5, with a tentative D call TRBD1 (5 bases). V gave up 6 bases and J gave up 8 bases, with 10 bases separating them. In germline, CDR1 is MNHEY, CDR2 SVGAGI. This CDR3 has 11 residues.

The chain joins TRBV15 to TRBJ1-1; D remains ambiguous. This CDR3 has 15 residues. V was trimmed by 0 bases and J by 0 bases, leaving 8 bases between them. Germline CDR1 LNHNV, CDR2 YYDKDF (reference sequence). This chain's CDR3 is CATSRDRPVNTEAFF. CDR3 in DNA: TGTGCCACCAGCAGAGATCGACCGGTGAACACTGAAGCTTTCTTT.

The chain recombines TRBV6-5 with TRBJ2-7; D may be TRBD1 (6 bases). Germline lookup yields CDR1 MNHEY and CDR2 SVGAGI. Trimming removed 6 bases at V and 3 bases at J, with 12 bases between. The CDR3 is 13 amino acids. This chain's CDR3 is CASSRQVGYEQYF. The CDR3 coding sequence is TGTGCCAGCAGCAGACAGGTGGGCTACGAGCAGTACTTC.

The V call is TRBV6-1, the J call TRBJ2-1, with no clear D. The V and J ends lost 0 bases and 9 bases respectively, with 15 bases between them. CDR1 and CDR2 (germline): MNHNS, SASEGT. The CDR3 has 15 residues. The CDR3 is CASSEASVASGEQFF. In nucleotides, the CDR3 is TGTGCCAGCAGTGAAGCGTCGGTTGCCTCCGGTGAGCAGTTCTTC.

The chain recombines TRBV19 with TRBJ1-5; D unresolved. This CDR3 spans 13 amino acids. Germline V lookup: CDR1 LNHDA, CDR2 SQIVND (reference sequence). Trimming cost V 5 bases and J 1 base, with 6 bases left between them. CDR3 nucleotide sequence: TGTGCCAGTAGTTTGGTAAGCAATCAGCCCCAGCATTTT. Its translation: CASSLVSNQPQHF.